Shown below are 15 T cell receptor beta chains from a single sample sequenced in a study of cytomegalovirus exposure and HLA in healthy donors. PCR used 60 Vbeta primers and 13 Jbeta primers. Sequencing was performed with immunoSEQ multiplex PCR; in TCRdb, only in-frame clones are kept and a portion is missing. The repertoire consists of over 150,000 clones, with about 65% occurring once and the leading ten covering under 3.5%. Material: PBMCs. These receptors came from a woman aged 30 to 39 in good health and CMV-seronegative.

The chain couples TRBV15 to TRBJ2-7; TRBD2 agrees at 11 bases. With V trimmed by 6 bases and J by 3 bases, 7 bases remained unmatched. Germline V lookup: CDR1 LNHNV, CDR2 YYDKDF (reference sequence). The CDR3 spans 15 residues. CDR3 region: CATSTRLAGIYEQYF. The CDR3 bases are TGTGCCACCAGTACGAGACTAGCGGGAATCTACGAGCAGTACTTC.

J is TRBJ2-1 and V is TRBV10-3; D might be TRBD2 (6 bases). Germline CDR1 ENHRY, CDR2 SYGVKD. This CDR3 has 14 amino acids. With 6 bases removed from V and 4 bases from J, the gap between germline ends came to 13 bases. CDR3 loop: CAIRVGRDYNEQFF. In DNA form, the CDR3 reads TGTGCCATCAGGGTGGGGCGGGATTACAATGAGCAGTTCTTC.

To note about this clone: The junction differs from germline at one of its ends, possibly a read error. V usage is TRBV7-7 and J usage is TRBJ2-5; 12 bases line up with TRBD2. The CDR3 extends over 15 amino acids. The V gene's germline CDR1 is SSHAT and CDR2 FNYEAQ (reference sequence). The CDR3 sequence is CASSRLAGAVETQYF. As DNA, the CDR3 is TGTGCTAGCAGCAGACTAGCGGGAGCGGTGGAGACCCAGTACTTC.

The V gene is TRBV28, the J gene TRBJ2-2; D unresolved. The germline gives CDR1 MDHEN, CDR2 SYDVKM. There are 14 residues in the CDR3. Trimming left V 7 bases short and J 5 bases short, with 14 bases between. Here the CDR3 reads CASKERSVTGELFF. Written as DNA, the CDR3 is TGTGCCAGCAAGGAGAGATCGGTTACCGGGGAGCTGTTTTTT. Supplemented by reference TRBV28 and TRBJ2-2, the full variable domain reads DVKVTQSSRYLVKRTGEKVFLECVQDMDHENMFWYRQDPGLGLRLIYFSYDVKMKEKGDIPEGYSVSREKKERFSLILESASTNQTSMYLCASKERSVTGELFFGEGSRLTVL.

This rearrangement joins TRBV14 to TRBJ1-1; D possibly corresponds to TRBD1 (5 bases). Trimming removed 8 bases from V and 1 base from J, with 14 bases in between. The CDR3 covers 14 residues. CDR1 SGHDN and CDR2 FVKESK come from the germline V gene. The CDR3 nucleotides are TGTGCCAGCCCCTTGGAAGGGGCGAACACTGAAGCTTTCTTT. Encoded protein: CASPLEGANTEAFF.

The rearrangement joins TRBV7-9 to TRBJ1-4; D may be TRBD1 (5 bases). Between the trimmed V and J ends, which lost 10 bases and 8 bases, there was a span of 14 bases. Germline V gene data show CDR1 as SEHNR and CDR2 as FQNEAQ (reference sequence). This CDR3 spans 12 amino acids. CDR3 protein: CAIGGGREKLFF. CDR3 coding DNA: TGTGCCATCGGGGGGGGTCGCGAAAAACTGTTTTTT.

The chain combines TRBV27 with TRBJ2-7; TRBD1 matches 9 bases. V lost 6 bases to trimming and J lost 4 bases; unmatched junction nucleotides: 7. The CDR3 has 14 residues. Germline CDR1 MNHEY, CDR2 SMNVEV (reference sequence). CDR3 in amino acids: CASRDRGMEYEQYF. The CDR3 DNA follows: TGTGCCAGCAGGGACAGGGGAATGGAGTACGAGCAGTACTTC.

The chain couples TRBV5-3 to TRBJ2-3, with TRBD2 matching over 8 bases. TRBV5-3 is given ORF status, its function remaining uncertain. V was clipped by 10 bases and J by 2 bases; unmatched bases: 12. The CDR3 sequence is 15 residues long. The CDR3 DNA follows: TGTGCCGGGACTAGGGCCCCCCCCCTCACAGATACGCAGTATTTT. Its protein product is CAGTRAPPLTDTQYF.

CDR3 residues: CSVFGRPNPGGTYEQYF. The CDR3, as DNA: TGCAGCGTTTTTGGCAGACCAAACCCCGGGGGTACCTACGAGCAGTACTTC. The chain uses TRBV29-1 and TRBJ2-7; a possible D gene is TRBD2 (6 bases). V shed 5 bases and J shed 2 bases, with 25 bases lying between them. Germline assignment: CDR1 SQVTM and CDR2 ANQGSEA. CDR3 size: 17 residues.

This chain uses TRBV6-5 with TRBJ1-1; TRBD1 might be the D (6 bases). Germline-derived CDR1 and CDR2 are MNHEY and SVGAGI. Trimming removed 6 bases at V and 1 base at J, with 12 bases between. This CDR3 has 14 amino acids. This CDR3 is CASSLAGANTEAFF. CDR3 coding DNA: TGTGCCAGCAGCTTGGCGGGGGCGAACACTGAAGCTTTCTTT.

Of note for this clone: Sequence at one end of the junction differs from germline and may be a read error. The V call is TRBV7-9, the J call TRBJ2-7; perhaps TRBD2 as D (5 bases). The length of the CDR3 is 12 residues. Germline CDR1 SEHNR, CDR2 FQNEAQ (reference sequence). CDR3 bases: TGTTCCAGCAGCTTCGGGGTCCCCGAGCAGTACTTC. Its protein is CSSSFGVPEQYF.

The chain carries TRBV9 and TRBJ2-3; TRBD2 matches at 10 bases. Per germline, CDR1 SGDLS and CDR2 YYNGEE. The CDR3 is 16 residues long. V was pared by 0 bases and J by 5 bases, with 6 bases of the junction left unmatched. CDR3 sequence reads: CASSVGLAGVIDTQYF. The CDR3 DNA reads as TGTGCCAGCAGCGTAGGGCTAGCGGGAGTCATAGATACGCAGTATTTT.

The chain combines TRBV27 with TRBJ2-2; 8 bases align to TRBD1. Germline V lookup: CDR1 MNHEY, CDR2 SMNVEV (reference sequence). This CDR3 region has 18 residues. The V and J ends lost 5 bases and 13 bases, in that order; junction bases with no gene match: 24. CDR3 region: CASSPGAETGEQSRGLFF. The CDR3 coding sequence is TGTGCCAGCAGTCCCGGGGCTGAGACAGGGGAACAATCTCGGGGGCTGTTTTTT.

The rearrangement uses TRBV7-2 and TRBJ2-1; TRBD1 matches 7 bases. CDR1 SGHTA and CDR2 FQGNSA come from the germline V gene. The CDR3 has 14 residues. The V and J ends lost 3 bases and 4 bases, in that order; junction bases with no gene match: 3. CDR3 bases: TGTGCCAGCAGCTTCGGGACAGAGTACAATGAGCAGTTCTTC. Amino acid sequence: CASSFGTEYNEQFF. Variable domain in full (rest from reference TRBV7-2 and TRBJ2-1): GAGVSQSPSNKVTEKGKDVELRCDPISGHTALYWYRQSLGQGLEFLIYFQGNSAPDKSGLPSDRFSAERTGGSVSTLTIQRTQQEDSAVYLCASSFGTEYNEQFFGPGTRLTVL.

This clone was seen a single time. V and J are TRBV28 and TRBJ1-2, with D possibly TRBD1 on 5 matching bases. The CDR3 length is 13 residues. The V gene's germline CDR1 is MDHEN and CDR2 SYDVKM. The V gene lost 7 bases and the J gene lost 3 bases, with 12 bases spanning the gap. This CDR3 is CASKQGQDYGYTF. The CDR3 DNA is TGTGCCAGCAAGCAGGGTCAGGACTATGGCTACACCTTC.